Shown below are 30 T cell receptor beta chains from a single sample sequenced in a study of cytomegalovirus exposure and HLA in healthy donors. The PCR employed 60 Vbeta primers together with 13 Jbeta primers. Only in-frame clones appear in the TCRdb table, and some are missing; sequencing was by immunoSEQ multiplex PCR. The sample includes 180,000 or so clones, about 75% of them seen just once. What was sequenced was PBMCs. The receptors come from a woman aged 40 to 50 in good health and CMV-seropositive.

The chain joins TRBV28 to TRBJ2-3, with 7 nucleotides matching TRBD2. V was pared by 8 bases and J by 1 base, with 9 bases of the junction left unmatched. The CDR3 spans 15 residues. Germline V gives CDR1 MDHEN, CDR2 SYDVKM. CDR3 in DNA: TGTGCCAGCGGAACCGCTAGCGGTGGCACAGATACGCAGTATTTT. Translated: CASGTASGGTDTQYF.

The V call is TRBV15, the J call TRBJ1-2, with TRBD1 as a possible D gene (5 bases). This CDR3 region has 16 residues. Trimming removed 3 bases at V and 7 bases at J, with 21 bases between. Germline V gene data show CDR1 as LNHNV and CDR2 as YYDKDF (reference sequence). Here the CDR3 DNA reads TGTGCCACCAGCAGTCGCCGGGAGGGACCCTCGGGTGGCTACACCTTC. Translated: CATSSRREGPSGGYTF. The full variable domain, rest sourced from reference TRBV15 and TRBJ1-2, is DAMVIQNPRYQVTQFGKPVTLSCSQTLNHNVMYWYQQKSSQAPKLLFHYYDKDFNNEADTPDNFQSRRPNTSFCFLDIRSPGLGDTAMYLCATSSRREGPSGGYTFGSGTRLTVV.

The genes are TRBV4-3 and TRBJ2-7, with 11 bases aligning to TRBD2. Germline CDR1 LGHNA, CDR2 YSLEER. CDR3 length equals 14 residues. The junction had 5 bases not matched to a gene; V was cut back by 4 bases and J by 6 bases. The CDR3 is CASSRLAGKSEQYF. The DNA of the CDR3 is TGCGCCAGCAGCCGACTAGCGGGAAAAAGCGAGCAGTACTTC.

This clone was observed a handful of times. This chain connects TRBV4-1 to TRBJ2-1; 7 bases fit TRBD2. The CDR3 spans 16 residues. V was pared by 3 bases and J by 4 bases, with 9 bases of the junction left unmatched. The germline V gene has CDR1 MGHRA and CDR2 YSYEKL. The CDR3 DNA follows: TGCGCCAGCAGCCAGCCGGGGACTACACCATACAATGAGCAGTTCTTC. It translates to CASSQPGTTPYNEQFF.

The gene calls are TRBV30 and TRBJ1-2, with 7 positions matching TRBD1. V trimming: 1 base; J trimming: 6 bases; junction bases outside the gene matches: 8. Germline-derived CDR1 and CDR2 are GTSNPN and SVGIG (reference sequence). CDR3 length: 14 residues. For the CDR3, the DNA is TGTGCCTGGAGTGGGACAGGCCGGAAGGATGGCTACACCTTC. Its translation is CAWSGTGRKDGYTF.

The chain is built from TRBV4-1 and TRBJ1-1, with 7 bases lining up with TRBD1. In germline, CDR1 is MGHRA, CDR2 YSYEKL. J lost 0 bases, V lost 4 bases, and 5 bases had no gene match. The CDR3 has 15 amino acids. Written as DNA, the CDR3 is TGCGCCAGCAGCCCGTCGACAGGGCTGAACACTGAAGCTTTCTTT. Residues: CASSPSTGLNTEAFF.

This clone is a singleton in its sample. The genes are TRBV11-2 and TRBJ1-3, with D possibly matching TRBD1 (6 bases). Germline-derived CDR1 and CDR2 are SGHAT and FQNNGV. The CDR3 sequence is 14 residues long. Trimming shortened V by 1 base and J by 2 bases, and 6 bases separated the two germline ends. The CDR3 DNA is TGTGCCAGCAGCTTAGGGGGGCCTGGAAACACCATATATTTT. This translates into CASSLGGPGNTIYF.

The gene calls are TRBV19 and TRBJ1-4; D is perhaps TRBD1 (6 bases). The ends were cut back, 10 bases at V and 5 bases at J, with 14 bases in the middle. The germline gives CDR1 LNHDA, CDR2 SQIVND (reference sequence). The CDR3 consists of 13 residues. The CDR3 loop reads CATQGPGNEKLFF. As DNA, the CDR3 is TGTGCCACTCAGGGGCCGGGGAATGAAAAACTGTTTTTT.

The J gene is TRBJ2-1, the V gene TRBV7-3, with 8 bases matching TRBD2. This CDR3 contains 16 residues. With 8 bases clipped from V and 8 bases from J, the junction kept 17 bases outside the gene matches. Germline V lookup: CDR1 SGHTA, CDR2 FQGTGA. CDR3 sequence reads: CASRVRGGSGSDEQFF. The CDR3 coding sequence is TGTGCCAGCCGGGTCAGGGGCGGGAGCGGGAGCGATGAGCAGTTCTTC.

The V and J genes are TRBV11-2 and TRBJ1-1; D is ambiguous. Per germline, CDR1 SGHAT and CDR2 FQNNGV. The CDR3 totals 15 residues. V gave up 2 bases and J gave up 0 bases, with 10 bases separating them. The CDR3 reads CASSLSSSLNTEAFF. The CDR3 nucleotides read TGTGCCAGCAGCTTAAGTTCGAGTTTGAACACTGAAGCTTTCTTT.

V gene TRBV28 combines with J gene TRBJ2-2, with D possibly being TRBD1 (6 bases). This CDR3 has 15 residues. V dropped 5 bases and J dropped 2 bases, with 12 bases sitting between them. In germline, CDR1 is MDHEN, CDR2 SYDVKM. CDR3 loop: CASSTGHINTGELFF. The CDR3 DNA is TGTGCCAGCAGTACGGGACACATAAACACCGGGGAGCTGTTTTTT.

The V gene is TRBV5-1, the J gene TRBJ2-2; possible D gene TRBD2, 6 bases. This CDR3 comprises 16 residues. Trimming pared 5 bases from V and 7 bases from J, leaving 21 bases between. CDR1 and CDR2 from the germline V gene are SGHRS and YFSETQ. In DNA form, the CDR3 reads TGCGCCAGCAGTCCGGGGGACTGGATTCCGGGCGGGGAGCTGTTTTTT. Amino acids: CASSPGDWIPGGELFF.

The chain employs TRBV27 and TRBJ2-3; the match to TRBD2 covers 10 bases. The CDR3 extends over 18 amino acids. J gave up 1 base and V 0 bases, and 7 bases lay outside the gene matches. CDR1 is MNHEY, CDR2 SMNVEV, per germline (reference sequence). Here the CDR3 reads CASSLSLLAGVGTDTQYF. CDR3 in DNA: TGTGCCAGCAGTTTATCTCTCCTAGCGGGAGTGGGCACAGATACGCAGTATTTT.

This rearrangement joins TRBV29-1 to TRBJ2-7; no clear D. Trimming removed 5 bases from V and 3 bases from J, with 8 bases in between. The CDR3 extends over 11 amino acids. Germline CDR1 is SQVTM and CDR2 is ANQGSEA. The CDR3 here is CSVTQNYEQYF. The CDR3 DNA sequence: TGCAGCGTTACACAAAACTACGAGCAGTACTTC.

The gene calls are TRBV27 and TRBJ2-3; D perhaps matches TRBD1 (5 bases). The V end was cut by 6 bases, the J end by 4 bases, with 14 bases between. From germline, CDR1 is MNHEY and CDR2 SMNVEV (reference sequence). This CDR3 has 14 residues. The CDR3 DNA reads TGTGCCAGCAGGCTTGTAACAGGATCAGATACGCAGTATTTT. Its translation is CASRLVTGSDTQYF.

The genes are TRBV7-2 and TRBJ1-5; a weak D match, TRBD1 (6 bases). Trimming took 3 bases from V and 3 from J, leaving 12 bases between them. CDR1 and CDR2 (germline): SGHTA, FQGNSA. The CDR3 has 15 residues. The CDR3 nucleotides read TGTGCCAGCAGCTTTCAGGGGATCGACAATCAGCCCCAGCATTTT. Residues: CASSFQGIDNQPQHF.

The chain links TRBV18 to TRBJ2-7; 7 bases align to TRBD2. CDR1 and CDR2 from the germline V gene are KGHSH and LQKENI. With V trimmed by 2 bases and J by 0 bases, 4 bases remained unmatched. The CDR3 runs 15 residues. CDR3 sequence reads: CASSPSGGSSYEQYF. The CDR3 DNA follows: TGTGCCAGCTCACCATCGGGGGGTAGCTCCTACGAGCAGTACTTC.

This clone was seen a handful of times. This rearrangement joins TRBV10-3 to TRBJ2-7; a weak D match, TRBD1 (5 bases). The germline gives CDR1 ENHRY, CDR2 SYGVKD. With 0 bases removed from V and 1 base from J, the gap between germline ends came to 13 bases. The CDR3 is 16 residues long. The CDR3 loop reads CAISESSRGRSYEQYF. In DNA form, the CDR3 reads TGTGCCATCAGTGAGTCGAGTAGGGGCCGGTCCTACGAGCAGTACTTC.

This sequence joins TRBV6-1 and TRBJ1-2, with 8 bases matching TRBD1. CDR1 is MNHNS and CDR2 is SASEGT in the germline V gene. The CDR3 runs 15 residues. J lost 2 bases, V lost 6 bases, and 8 bases had no gene match. Here the CDR3 DNA reads TGTGCCAGCAGGTGGGACAGGACTTGGAACTATGGCTACACCTTC. Protein sequence: CASRWDRTWNYGYTF.

The V call is TRBV19, the J call TRBJ2-7; perhaps TRBD2 as D (5 bases). Deletions cut 5 bases from V and 1 base from J, with 12 bases between. The CDR3 loop spans 14 amino acids. Germline values: CDR1 LNHDA, CDR2 SQIVND (reference sequence). The CDR3 bases are TGTGCCAGTAGTCCTAGGACTGGGTCCTACGAGCAGTACTTC. Protein sequence: CASSPRTGSYEQYF.

This clone was counted a single time. The CDR3 nucleotides read TGTGCCAGCAGTGAAGAGGGCGGGAGGGCAAACTACGAGCAGTACTTC. This translates into CASSEEGGRANYEQYF. The chain carries TRBV25-1 and TRBJ2-7; the match to TRBD2 covers 9 bases. The J segment lost 3 bases and the V segment lost 2 bases, leaving 8 bases of the junction unmatched. Germline lookup yields CDR1 MGHDK and CDR2 SYGVNS. The CDR3 is 16 amino acids.

The V call is TRBV9, the J call TRBJ1-2, with D tentatively TRBD1 (6 bases). Trimming left V 4 bases short and J 13 bases short, with 20 bases between. The germline CDR1 and CDR2 sequences are SGDLS and YYNGEE. The CDR3 extends over 13 amino acids. The CDR3 DNA reads as TGTGCCAGCAGCCCCCGTGCAGGGGCTGGGGCCACCTTC. Its protein product is CASSPRAGAGATF.

The V gene is TRBV5-6, the J gene TRBJ2-5, with TRBD1 matching 10 bases. Trimming removed 4 bases from V and 6 bases from J; junction bases left unmatched: 9. The CDR3 contains 15 residues. Germline V gene lookup returns CDR1 SGHDT and CDR2 YYEEEE. CDR3 in amino acids: CASSARQGAAKTQYF. In DNA form, the CDR3 reads TGTGCCAGCAGCGCCAGACAGGGGGCGGCGAAGACCCAGTACTTC.

The rearrangement uses TRBV4-2 and TRBJ2-7; D is unresolved. Trimming cost V 0 bases and J 7 bases, with 16 bases left between them. Germline lookup yields CDR1 LGHNA and CDR2 YNFKEQ. The CDR3 has 15 amino acids. This chain's CDR3 is CASSQEILTSREQYF. In nucleotides, the CDR3 is TGTGCCAGCAGCCAAGAGATTCTGACAAGCCGGGAGCAGTACTTC.

This chain connects TRBV6-5 to TRBJ2-1, with 9 bases that match TRBD2. CDR3 length: 16 amino acids. Trimming at V came to 4 bases and at J to 5 bases, leaving 9 bases not matched to a gene. CDR1 is MNHEY and CDR2 is SVGAGI in the germline V gene. Here the CDR3 DNA reads TGTGCCAGCAGTTCCTGGCGGGAGGGCCGGCACAATGAGCAGTTCTTC. This gives the protein CASSSWREGRHNEQFF.

This clone was counted once. The J gene is TRBJ2-3, the V gene TRBV7-2, with D unclear. The CDR3 extends over 12 amino acids. From germline, CDR1 is SGHTA and CDR2 FQGNSA. V was shortened by 6 bases and J by 2 bases, with 6 bases between the two germline ends. Here the CDR3 reads CASRQFTDTQYF. In DNA, the CDR3 is TGTGCCAGCAGACAATTCACAGATACGCAGTATTTT.

V usage is TRBV6-5 and J usage is TRBJ1-3; a possible D gene is TRBD1 (6 bases). The length of the CDR3 is 15 residues. Germline CDR1 and CDR2: MNHEY and SVGAGI. Trimming cost V 6 bases and J 4 bases, with 16 bases left between them. DNA of the CDR3: TGTGCCAGCAGCCGGGGACACGGTTTAGGAAACACCATATATTTT. Translation: CASSRGHGLGNTIYF.

CDR3 sequence: CASSYSTTGIPNEQYF. CDR3 coding DNA: TGTGCCAGCAGTTACTCGACGACAGGGATTCCCAACGAGCAGTACTTC. The J gene is TRBJ2-7, the V gene TRBV6-6; 7 positions match TRBD1. The CDR3 is 16 residues long. V lost 0 bases to trimming and J lost 5 bases; unmatched junction nucleotides: 10. From germline, CDR1 is MNHNY and CDR2 SVGAGI (reference sequence).

V and J are TRBV19 and TRBJ2-3; tentative D call: TRBD2 (6 bases). This CDR3 spans 23 amino acids. Trimming shortened V by 0 bases and J by 4 bases, and 35 bases separated the two germline ends. The germline V gene encodes CDR1 LNHDA and CDR2 SQIVND (reference sequence). The CDR3 sequence: CASSIDLGQGRARAGRRADTQYF. In nucleotides, the CDR3 is TGTGCCAGTAGTATAGATCTCGGGCAGGGCCGGGCCCGGGCGGGACGACGGGCAGATACGCAGTATTTT.

This clone is a singleton in its sample. The chain uses TRBV2 and TRBJ1-1; 7 bases match TRBD1. The CDR3 consists of 15 residues. After removal of 6 bases from V and 2 bases from J, the junction contained 9 bases not matched to a gene. Germline V gene sequence: CDR1 SNHLY, CDR2 FYNNEI. DNA of the CDR3: TGTGCCAGCAGAGAACGGGACAGAATAAACACTGAAGCTTTCTTT. Protein sequence: CASRERDRINTEAFF.